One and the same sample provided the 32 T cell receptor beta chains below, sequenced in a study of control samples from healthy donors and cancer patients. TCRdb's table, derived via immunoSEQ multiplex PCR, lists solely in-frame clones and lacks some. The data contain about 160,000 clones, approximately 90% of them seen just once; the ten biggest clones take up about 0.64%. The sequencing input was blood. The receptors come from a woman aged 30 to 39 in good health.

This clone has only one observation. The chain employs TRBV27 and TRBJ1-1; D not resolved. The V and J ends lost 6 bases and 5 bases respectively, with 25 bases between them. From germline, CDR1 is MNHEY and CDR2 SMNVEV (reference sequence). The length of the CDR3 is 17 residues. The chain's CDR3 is CASSRLTRRRGETEAFF. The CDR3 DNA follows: TGTGCCAGCAGCCGCTTGACGAGGCGCCGTGGGGAAACTGAAGCTTTCTTT.

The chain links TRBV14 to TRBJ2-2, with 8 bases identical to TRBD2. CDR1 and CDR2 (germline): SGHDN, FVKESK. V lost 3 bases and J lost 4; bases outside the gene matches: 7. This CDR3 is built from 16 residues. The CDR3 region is CASSQPRGVGTGELFF. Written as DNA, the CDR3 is TGTGCCAGCAGCCAGCCGCGGGGGGTAGGCACCGGGGAGCTGTTTTTT.

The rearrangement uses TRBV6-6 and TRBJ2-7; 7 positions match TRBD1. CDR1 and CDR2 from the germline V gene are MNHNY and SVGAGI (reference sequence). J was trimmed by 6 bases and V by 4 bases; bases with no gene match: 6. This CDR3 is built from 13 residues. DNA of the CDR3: TGTGCCAGCAGTTCCCGACAGGGAGCCGAGCAGTACTTC. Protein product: CASSSRQGAEQYF.

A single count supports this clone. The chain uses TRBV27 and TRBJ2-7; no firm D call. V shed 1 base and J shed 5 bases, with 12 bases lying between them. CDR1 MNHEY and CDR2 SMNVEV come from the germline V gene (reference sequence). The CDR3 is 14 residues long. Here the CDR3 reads CASSLYRPGDEQYF. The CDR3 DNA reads TGTGCCAGCAGTTTATACCGGCCTGGGGACGAGCAGTACTTC.

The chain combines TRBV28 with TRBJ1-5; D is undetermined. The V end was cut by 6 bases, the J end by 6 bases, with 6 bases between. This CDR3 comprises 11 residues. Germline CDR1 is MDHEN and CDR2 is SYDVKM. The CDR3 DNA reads TGTGCCAGCAGCGTAAGTCAGCCCCAGCATTTT. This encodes CASSVSQPQHF.

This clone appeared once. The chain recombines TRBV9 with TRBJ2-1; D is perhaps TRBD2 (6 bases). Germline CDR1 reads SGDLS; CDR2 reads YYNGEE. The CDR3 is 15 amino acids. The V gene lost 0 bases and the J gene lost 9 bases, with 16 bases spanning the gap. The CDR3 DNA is TGTGCCAGCAGCGTAGGTGCGGGGCCAAGCAGTGAGCAGTTCTTC. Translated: CASSVGAGPSSEQFF.

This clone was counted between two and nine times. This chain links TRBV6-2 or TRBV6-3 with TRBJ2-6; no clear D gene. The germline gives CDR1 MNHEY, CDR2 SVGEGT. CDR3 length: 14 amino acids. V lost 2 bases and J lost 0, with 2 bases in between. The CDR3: CASSYNSGANVLTF. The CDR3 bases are TGTGCCAGCAGTTACAACTCTGGGGCCAACGTCCTGACTTTC.

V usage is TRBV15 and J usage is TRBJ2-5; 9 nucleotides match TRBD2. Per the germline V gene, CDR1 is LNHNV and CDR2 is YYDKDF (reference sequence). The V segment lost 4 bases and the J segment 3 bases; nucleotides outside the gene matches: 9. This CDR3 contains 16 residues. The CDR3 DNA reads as TGTGCCACCAGCACTCGCTTCCTAGCGGGGAAAGAGACCCAGTACTTC. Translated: CATSTRFLAGKETQYF.

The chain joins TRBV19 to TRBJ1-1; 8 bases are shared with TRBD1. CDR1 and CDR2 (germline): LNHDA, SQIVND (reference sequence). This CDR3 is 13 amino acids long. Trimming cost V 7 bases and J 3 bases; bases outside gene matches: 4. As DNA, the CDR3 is TGTGCCAGTACGGACAGGGTGGACACTGAAGCTTTCTTT. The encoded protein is CASTDRVDTEAFF.

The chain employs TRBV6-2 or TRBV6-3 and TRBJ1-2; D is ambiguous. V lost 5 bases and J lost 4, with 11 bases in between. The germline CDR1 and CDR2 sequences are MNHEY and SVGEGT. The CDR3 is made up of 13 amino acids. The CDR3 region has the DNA TGTGCCAGCAGTCCCGGACCGAGCTATGGCTACACCTTC. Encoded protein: CASSPGPSYGYTF.

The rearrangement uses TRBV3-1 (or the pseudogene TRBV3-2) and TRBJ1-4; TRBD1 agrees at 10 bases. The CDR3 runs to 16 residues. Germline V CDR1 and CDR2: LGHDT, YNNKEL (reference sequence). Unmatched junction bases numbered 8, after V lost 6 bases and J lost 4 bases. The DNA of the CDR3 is TGTGCCAGCAGGCCCCTGGGACAGGGGTTTAATGAAAAACTGTTTTTT. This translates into CASRPLGQGFNEKLFF.

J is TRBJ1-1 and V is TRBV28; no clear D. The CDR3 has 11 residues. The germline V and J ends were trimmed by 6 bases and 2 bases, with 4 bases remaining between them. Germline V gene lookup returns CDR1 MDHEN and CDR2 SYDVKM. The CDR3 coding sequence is TGTGCCAGCAGCCCCAACACTGAAGCTTTCTTT. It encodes CASSPNTEAFF.

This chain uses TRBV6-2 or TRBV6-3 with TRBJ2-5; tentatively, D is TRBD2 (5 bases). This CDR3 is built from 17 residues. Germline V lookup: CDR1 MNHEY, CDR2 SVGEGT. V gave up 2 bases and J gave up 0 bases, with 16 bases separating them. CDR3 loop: CASSYPSGGGDQETQYF. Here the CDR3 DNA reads TGTGCCAGCAGTTACCCAAGCGGAGGTGGGGACCAAGAGACCCAGTACTTC.

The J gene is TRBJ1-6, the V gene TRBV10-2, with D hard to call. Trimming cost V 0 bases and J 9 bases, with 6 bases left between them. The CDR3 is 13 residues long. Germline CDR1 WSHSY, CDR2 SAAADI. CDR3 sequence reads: CASSESESSPLHF. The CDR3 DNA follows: TGCGCCAGCAGTGAGTCGGAGAGTTCACCCCTCCACTTT.

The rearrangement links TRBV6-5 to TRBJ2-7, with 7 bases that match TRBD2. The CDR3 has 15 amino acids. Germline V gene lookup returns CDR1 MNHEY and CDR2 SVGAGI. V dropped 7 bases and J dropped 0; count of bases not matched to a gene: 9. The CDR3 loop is CASTLRGDASYEQYF. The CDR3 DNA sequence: TGTGCCAGCACCCTCCGGGGGGACGCCTCCTACGAGCAGTACTTC.

CDR3 in DNA: TGTGCCAGCAGCTTAGAAGCAATGCCCTACGAGCAGTACTTC. Its protein product is CASSLEAMPYEQYF. V gene TRBV11-2 combines with J gene TRBJ2-7; no clear D gene. Germline V gene data show CDR1 as SGHAT and CDR2 as FQNNGV. V was shortened by 0 bases and J by 2 bases, with 8 bases between the two germline ends. This CDR3 comprises 14 residues.

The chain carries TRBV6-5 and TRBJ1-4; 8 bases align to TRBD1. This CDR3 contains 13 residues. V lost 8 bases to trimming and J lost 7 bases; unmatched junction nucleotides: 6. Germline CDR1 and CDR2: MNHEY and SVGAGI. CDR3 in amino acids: CASGQGDLEKLFF. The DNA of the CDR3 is TGTGCCAGCGGACAGGGCGATCTTGAAAAACTGTTTTTT.

The CDR3 DNA follows: TGTGCCAGCAAACTCGGGGGGGCGCTCACCGGGGAGCTGTTTTTT. Its translation: CASKLGGALTGELFF. The gene calls are TRBV6-5 and TRBJ2-2; 8 bases match TRBD2. The CDR3 is 15 amino acids. J was trimmed by 4 bases and V by 7 bases; bases with no gene match: 8. Germline CDR1 is MNHEY and CDR2 is SVGAGI.

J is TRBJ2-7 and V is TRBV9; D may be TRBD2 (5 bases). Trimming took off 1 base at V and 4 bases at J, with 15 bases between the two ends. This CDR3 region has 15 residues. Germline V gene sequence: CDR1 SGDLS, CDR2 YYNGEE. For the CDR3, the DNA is TGTGCCAGCAGCGTATCCTTCCGTAGCGAATACGAGCAGTACTTC. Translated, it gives CASSVSFRSEYEQYF. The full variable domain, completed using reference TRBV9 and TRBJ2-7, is DSGVTQTPKHLITATGQRVTLRCSPRSGDLSVYWYQQSLDQGLQFLIQYYNGEERAKGNILERFSAQQFPDLHSELNLSSLELGDSALYFCASSVSFRSEYEQYFGPGTRLTVT.

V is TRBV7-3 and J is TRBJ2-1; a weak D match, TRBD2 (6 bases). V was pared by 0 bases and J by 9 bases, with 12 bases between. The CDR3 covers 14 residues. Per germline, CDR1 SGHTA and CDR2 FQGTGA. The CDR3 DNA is TGTGCCAGCAGCTTAACAAGTTTCGGGGGTGAGCAGTTCTTC. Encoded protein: CASSLTSFGGEQFF.

CDR3 nucleotides: TGTGCCAGCAGCTTAGGATCCTCCTACAATGAGCAGTTCTTC. Its protein product is CASSLGSSYNEQFF. This rearrangement joins TRBV7-6 to TRBJ2-1; D not certain. CDR3 length: 14 amino acids. V shed 1 base and J shed 0 bases, with 4 bases lying between them. Germline lookup yields CDR1 SGHVS and CDR2 FNYEAQ.

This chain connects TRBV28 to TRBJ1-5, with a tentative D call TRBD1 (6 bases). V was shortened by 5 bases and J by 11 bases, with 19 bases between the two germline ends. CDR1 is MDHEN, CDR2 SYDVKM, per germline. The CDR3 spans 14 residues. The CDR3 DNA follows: TGTGCCAGCAGTCGGGACACAGCCTTGATGGCCCAGCATTTT. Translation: CASSRDTALMAQHF.

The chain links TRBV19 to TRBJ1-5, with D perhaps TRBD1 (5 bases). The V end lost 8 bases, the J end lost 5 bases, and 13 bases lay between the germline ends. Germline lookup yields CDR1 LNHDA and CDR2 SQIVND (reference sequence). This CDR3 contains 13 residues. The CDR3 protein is CASGVGADQPQHF. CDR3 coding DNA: TGTGCCAGTGGTGTCGGGGCCGATCAGCCCCAGCATTTT.

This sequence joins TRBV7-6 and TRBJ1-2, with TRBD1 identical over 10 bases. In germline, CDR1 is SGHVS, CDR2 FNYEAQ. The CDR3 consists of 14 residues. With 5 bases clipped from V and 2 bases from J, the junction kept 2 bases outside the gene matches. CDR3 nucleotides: TGTGCCAGCAGCCTGACAGGGGGCAACTATGGCTACACCTTC. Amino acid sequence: CASSLTGGNYGYTF.

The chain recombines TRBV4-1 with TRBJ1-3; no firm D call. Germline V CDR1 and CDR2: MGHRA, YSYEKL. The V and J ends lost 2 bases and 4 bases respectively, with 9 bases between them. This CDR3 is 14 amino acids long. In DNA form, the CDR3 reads TGCGCCAGCAGCCAACCTTCCAGGGGAAACACCATATATTTT. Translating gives CASSQPSRGNTIYF.

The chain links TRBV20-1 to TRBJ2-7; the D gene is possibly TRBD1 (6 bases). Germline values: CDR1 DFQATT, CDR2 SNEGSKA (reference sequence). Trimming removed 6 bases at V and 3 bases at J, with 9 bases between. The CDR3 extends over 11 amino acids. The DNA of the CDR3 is TGCAGTGCATCACAGGGCTACGAGCAGTACTTC. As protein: CSASQGYEQYF.

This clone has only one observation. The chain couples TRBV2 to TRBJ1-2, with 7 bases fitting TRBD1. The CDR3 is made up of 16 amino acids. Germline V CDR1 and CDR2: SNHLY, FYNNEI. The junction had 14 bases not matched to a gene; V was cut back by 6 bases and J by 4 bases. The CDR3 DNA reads TGTGCCAGCAGGGACCTCAGGGGGGTACTGAGCTATGGCTACACCTTC. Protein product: CASRDLRGVLSYGYTF.

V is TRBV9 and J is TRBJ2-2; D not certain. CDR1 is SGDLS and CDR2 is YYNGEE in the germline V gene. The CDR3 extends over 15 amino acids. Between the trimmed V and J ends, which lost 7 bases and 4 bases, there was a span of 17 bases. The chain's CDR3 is CASSQWVLTTGELFF. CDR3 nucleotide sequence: TGTGCCAGCTCCCAGTGGGTCCTCACCACCGGGGAGCTGTTTTTT.

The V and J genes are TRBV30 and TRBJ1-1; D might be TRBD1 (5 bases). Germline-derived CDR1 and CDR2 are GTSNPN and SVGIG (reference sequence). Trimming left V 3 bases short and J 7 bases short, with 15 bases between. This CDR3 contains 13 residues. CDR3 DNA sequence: TGTGCCTGGAGGACAGAAAGGAAGAGTGAAGCTTTCTTT. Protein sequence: CAWRTERKSEAFF.

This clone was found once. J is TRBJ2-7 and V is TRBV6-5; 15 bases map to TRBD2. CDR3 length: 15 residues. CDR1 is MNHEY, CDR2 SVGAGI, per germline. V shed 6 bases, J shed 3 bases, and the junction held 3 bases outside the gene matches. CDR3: CASRAGLAGGYEQYF. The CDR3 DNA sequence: TGTGCCAGCAGGGCGGGACTAGCGGGAGGCTACGAGCAGTACTTC.

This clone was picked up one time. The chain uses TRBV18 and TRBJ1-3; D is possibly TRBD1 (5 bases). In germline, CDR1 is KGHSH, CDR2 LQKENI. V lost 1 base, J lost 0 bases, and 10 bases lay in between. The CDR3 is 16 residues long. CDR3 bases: TGTGCCAGCTCACCACTTCAGGACACCTCTGGAAACACCATATATTTT. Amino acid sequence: CASSPLQDTSGNTIYF.

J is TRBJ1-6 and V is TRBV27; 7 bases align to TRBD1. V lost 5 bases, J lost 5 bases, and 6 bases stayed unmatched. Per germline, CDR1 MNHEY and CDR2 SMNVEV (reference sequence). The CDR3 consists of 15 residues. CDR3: CASSREGAHNSPLHF. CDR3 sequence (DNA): TGTGCCAGCAGTCGGGAGGGGGCACATAATTCACCCCTCCACTTT.